A single sample gave rise to the 16 T cell receptor beta chains below, sequenced in a study of control samples from healthy donors and cancer patients. Sequenced by immunoSEQ multiplex PCR; TCRdb stores in-frame clones only, minus some. The data contain about 130,000 clones, 80% to 95% of them singletons. The sequencing sample was made of blood. The receptors come from a man in his forties in good health.

V gene TRBV2 combines with J gene TRBJ1-1, with D possibly TRBD1 on 6 matching bases. The length of the CDR3 is 13 residues. CDR1 SNHLY and CDR2 FYNNEI come from the germline V gene. With 4 bases removed from V and 1 base from J, the gap between germline ends came to 7 bases. Here the CDR3 reads CASSGGGNTEAFF. CDR3 bases: TGTGCCAGCAGTGGAGGGGGGAACACTGAAGCTTTCTTT.

Notes on this clone: The sample has other DNA sequences that encode this CDR3 too. J is TRBJ1-2 and V is TRBV6-1; D is uncertain. Trimming pared 1 base from V and 5 bases from J, leaving 5 bases between. CDR1 and CDR2 (germline): MNHNS, SASEGT. This CDR3 region has 12 residues. CDR3 DNA sequence: TGTGCCAGCAGTGAAGGGGGATATGGCTACACCTTC. Protein sequence: CASSEGGYGYTF.

This clone was seen just once. The chain combines TRBV10-3 with TRBJ1-2; no reliable D call. CDR1 and CDR2 from the germline V gene are ENHRY and SYGVKD. The CDR3 is 14 amino acids. Trimming took 2 bases from V and 4 from J, leaving 11 bases between them. The CDR3 region has the DNA TGTGCCATCAGTGAGACATCTATTCTCTATGGCTACACCTTC. It specifies CAISETSILYGYTF.

The chain carries TRBV5-4 and TRBJ1-6; the D gene is possibly TRBD1 (5 bases). Trimming removed 4 bases at V and 4 bases at J, with 6 bases between. Germline values: CDR1 SGHNT, CDR2 YYREEE (reference sequence). The CDR3 extends over 13 amino acids. In nucleotides, the CDR3 is TGTGCCAGCAGCGGGGGTTATAATTCACCCCTCCACTTT. Residues: CASSGGYNSPLHF.

This clone is medium-sized in the sample. The chain combines TRBV27 with TRBJ2-7; 8 bases align to TRBD1. V lost 5 bases to trimming and J lost 4 bases; unmatched junction nucleotides: 7. CDR1 and CDR2 from the germline V gene are MNHEY and SMNVEV (reference sequence). The CDR3 totals 14 residues. The CDR3 DNA sequence: TGTGCCAGCAGTCGACAGGGGTGGGGGTACGAGCAGTACTTC. Translated: CASSRQGWGYEQYF.

The chain is built from TRBV28 and TRBJ1-5, with 10 bases aligning to TRBD1. CDR1 and CDR2 (germline): MDHEN, SYDVKM. The ends lost 10 bases at V and 7 bases at J; junction bases unmatched: 4. This CDR3 comprises 12 residues. For the CDR3, the DNA is TGTGCCACCCGACAGGGGGCACAGCCCCAGCATTTT. Amino acid sequence: CATRQGAQPQHF.

The chain carries TRBV5-1 and TRBJ2-5; D call uncertain. The CDR3 runs to 14 residues. The V gene's germline CDR1 is SGHRS and CDR2 YFSETQ. V gave up 4 bases and J gave up 0 bases, with 10 bases separating them. CDR3 bases: TGCGCCAGCAGCCCGCGGCCCGACCAAGAGACCCAGTACTTC. It codes for CASSPRPDQETQYF.

The V gene is TRBV7-9, the J gene TRBJ2-2; possibly TRBD1 for D (6 bases). Germline assignment: CDR1 SEHNR and CDR2 FQNEAQ (reference sequence). V shed 1 base and J shed 1 base, with 19 bases lying between them. The CDR3 length is 19 residues. The CDR3, as DNA: TGTGCCAGCAGCTTAGGTTTTAGGGCAGGGGCCATGAACACCGGGGAGCTGTTTTTT. It codes for CASSLGFRAGAMNTGELFF.

The chain combines TRBV6-6 with TRBJ1-3; no clear D gene. V was trimmed by 5 bases and J by 0 bases, leaving 11 bases between them. This CDR3 is 15 amino acids long. Per the germline V gene, CDR1 is MNHNY and CDR2 is SVGAGI (reference sequence). CDR3 amino acids: CASSPHTGSGNTIYF. CDR3 bases: TGTGCCAGCAGTCCTCATACCGGCTCTGGAAACACCATATATTTT.

The rearrangement joins TRBV12-3 or TRBV12-4 to TRBJ1-3, with D uncertain. Trimming removed 4 bases at V and 0 bases at J, with 4 bases between. This CDR3 region has 13 residues. As DNA, the CDR3 is TGTGCCAGCAGTTGGGTCTCTGGAAACACCATATATTTT. As protein: CASSWVSGNTIYF.

The V and J genes are TRBV6-5 and TRBJ1-6; the D is unclear. Trimming took 7 bases from V and 8 from J, leaving 9 bases between them. The CDR3 consists of 12 residues. Germline CDR1 MNHEY, CDR2 SVGAGI. The CDR3 is CASNPPDSPLHF. CDR3 DNA sequence: TGTGCCAGCAATCCACCCGATTCACCCCTCCACTTT.

The J gene is TRBJ1-3, the V gene TRBV29-1, with a weak D call TRBD1 (5 bases). The germline V gene has CDR1 SQVTM and CDR2 ANQGSEA. V shed 4 bases and J shed 5 bases, with 18 bases lying between them. The CDR3 loop spans 15 amino acids. The CDR3 region has the DNA TGCAGCGTTGGCGGCGGGCAGGGCGAGAGAAACACCATATATTTT. It codes for CSVGGGQGERNTIYF.

The chain is built from TRBV7-9 and TRBJ2-2; 7 nucleotides align to TRBD1. Germline lookup yields CDR1 SEHNR and CDR2 FQNEAQ (reference sequence). CDR3 size: 13 residues. V was clipped by 4 bases and J by 11 bases; unmatched bases: 7. The CDR3 loop reads CASSSTGPRELFF. The CDR3 nucleotides read TGTGCCAGCAGCTCGACAGGGCCGAGAGAGCTGTTTTTT.

This clone was counted a single time. The rearrangement uses TRBV6-6 and TRBJ2-7; D gene ambiguous. The germline V gene has CDR1 MNHNY and CDR2 SVGAGI (reference sequence). Between the trimmed V and J ends, which lost 6 bases and 0 bases, there was a span of 18 bases. CDR3 length: 16 amino acids. The CDR3 DNA reads as TGTGCCAGCAGCCTAACGGGCGGTTCTCTCTCCTACGAGCAGTACTTC. Translating gives CASSLTGGSLSYEQYF.

The rearrangement links TRBV25-1 to TRBJ1-2; D not resolved. The germline V and J ends were trimmed by 0 bases and 8 bases, with 7 bases remaining between them. The CDR3 extends over 12 amino acids. CDR1 and CDR2 (germline): MGHDK, SYGVNS. CDR3: CASSEYYEGYTF. The CDR3 DNA reads as TGTGCCAGCAGTGAATATTATGAGGGCTACACCTTC.

V usage is TRBV19 and J usage is TRBJ1-1; perhaps TRBD1 as D (5 bases). Germline assignment: CDR1 LNHDA and CDR2 SQIVND (reference sequence). V was trimmed by 7 bases and J by 3 bases, leaving 15 bases between them. This CDR3 spans 14 amino acids. The CDR3 DNA sequence: TGTGCCAGTATAGGACGGGGACGGCACACTGAAGCTTTCTTT. It yields the protein CASIGRGRHTEAFF.